This TCR beta chain is from a study of cytomegalovirus exposure and HLA in healthy donors. Primers: 60 Vbeta forward and 13 Jbeta reverse. Some clones are missing from TCRdb's copy, which holds only in-frame ones; the method was immunoSEQ multiplex PCR. The table has approximately 69,000 clones, 60% to 75% seen once. Germline V gives CDR1 SGHAT, CDR2 FQNNGV. V dropped 4 bases and J dropped 2 bases, with 18 bases sitting between them. This CDR3 comprises 16 residues. This receptor was taken from a middle-aged man in good health and CMV-seropositive. The sequenced material came from PBMCs. The genes are TRBV11-2 and TRBJ2-7; D is possibly TRBD1 (5 bases). The CDR3 is CASSWPLSGPTYEQYF. CDR3 nucleotide sequence: TGTGCCAGCAGCTGGCCTCTTTCAGGGCCAACCTACGAGCAGTACTTC.